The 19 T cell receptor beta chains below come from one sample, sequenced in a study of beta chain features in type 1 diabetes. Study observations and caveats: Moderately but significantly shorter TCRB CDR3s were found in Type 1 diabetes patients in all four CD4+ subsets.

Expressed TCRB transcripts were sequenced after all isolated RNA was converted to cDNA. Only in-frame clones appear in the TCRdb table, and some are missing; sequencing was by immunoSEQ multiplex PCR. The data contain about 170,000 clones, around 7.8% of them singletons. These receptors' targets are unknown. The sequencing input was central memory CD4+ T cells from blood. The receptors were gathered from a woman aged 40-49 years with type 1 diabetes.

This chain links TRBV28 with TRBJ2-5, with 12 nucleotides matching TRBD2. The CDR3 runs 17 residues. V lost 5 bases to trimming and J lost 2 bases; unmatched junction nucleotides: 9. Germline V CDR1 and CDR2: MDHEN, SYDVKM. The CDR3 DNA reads TGTGCCAGCAGTACTACCCTCGGACTAGCGGGGCAAGAGACCCAGTACTTC. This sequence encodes CASSTTLGLAGQETQYF.

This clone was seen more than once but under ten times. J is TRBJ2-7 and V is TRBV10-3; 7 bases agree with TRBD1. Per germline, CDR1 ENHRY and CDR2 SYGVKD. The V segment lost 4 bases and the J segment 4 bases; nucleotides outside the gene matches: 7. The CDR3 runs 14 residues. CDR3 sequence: CAISGRGGQYEQYF. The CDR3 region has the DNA TGTGCCATCAGTGGACGAGGGGGCCAGTACGAGCAGTACTTC.

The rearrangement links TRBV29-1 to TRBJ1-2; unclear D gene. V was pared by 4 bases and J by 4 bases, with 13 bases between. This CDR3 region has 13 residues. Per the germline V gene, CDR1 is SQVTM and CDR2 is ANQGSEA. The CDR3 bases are TGCAGCGTTGGTCGCGGCCGTTCCTATGGCTACACCTTC. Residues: CSVGRGRSYGYTF.

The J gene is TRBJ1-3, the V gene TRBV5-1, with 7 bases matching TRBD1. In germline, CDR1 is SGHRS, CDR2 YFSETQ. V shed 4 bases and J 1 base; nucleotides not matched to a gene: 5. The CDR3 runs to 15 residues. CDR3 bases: TGCGCCAGCAGCCGCGGGACAGAATCTGGAAACACCATATATTTT. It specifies CASSRGTESGNTIYF.

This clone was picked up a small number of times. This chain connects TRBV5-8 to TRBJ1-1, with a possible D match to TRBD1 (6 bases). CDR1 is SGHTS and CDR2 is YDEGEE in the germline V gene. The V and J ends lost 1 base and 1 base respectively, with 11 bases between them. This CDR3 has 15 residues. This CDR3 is CASSLIGTSNTEAFF. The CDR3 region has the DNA TGTGCCAGCAGCTTGATAGGGACATCGAACACTGAAGCTTTCTTT.

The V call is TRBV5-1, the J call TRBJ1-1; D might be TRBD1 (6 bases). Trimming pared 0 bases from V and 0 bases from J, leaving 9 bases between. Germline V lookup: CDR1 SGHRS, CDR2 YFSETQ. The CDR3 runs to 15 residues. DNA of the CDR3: TGCGCCAGCAGCTTGGACCCAGGGGTGAACACTGAAGCTTTCTTT. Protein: CASSLDPGVNTEAFF.

The CDR3 loop reads CASSAGTVGYGYTF. Written as DNA, the CDR3 is TGTGCCAGCAGCGCCGGGACTGTTGGTTATGGCTACACCTTC. The genes are TRBV5-6 and TRBJ1-2, with TRBD1 as a possible D gene (5 bases). Between the trimmed V and J ends, which lost 4 bases and 5 bases, there was a span of 15 bases. The CDR3 covers 14 residues. Germline V gene sequence: CDR1 SGHDT, CDR2 YYEEEE.

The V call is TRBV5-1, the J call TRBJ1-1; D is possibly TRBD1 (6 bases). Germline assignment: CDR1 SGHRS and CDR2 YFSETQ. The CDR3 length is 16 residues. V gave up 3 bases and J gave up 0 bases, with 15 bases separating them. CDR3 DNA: TGCGCCAGCAGCTCCCGGGACACCTCCATGAACACTGAAGCTTTCTTT. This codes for CASSSRDTSMNTEAFF.

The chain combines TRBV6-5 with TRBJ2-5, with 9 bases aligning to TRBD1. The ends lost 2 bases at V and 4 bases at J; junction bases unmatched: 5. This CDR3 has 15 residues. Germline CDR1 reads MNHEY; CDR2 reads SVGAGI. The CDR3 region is CASSYGRGQGETQYF. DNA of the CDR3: TGTGCCAGCAGTTACGGAAGGGGACAGGGAGAGACCCAGTACTTC.

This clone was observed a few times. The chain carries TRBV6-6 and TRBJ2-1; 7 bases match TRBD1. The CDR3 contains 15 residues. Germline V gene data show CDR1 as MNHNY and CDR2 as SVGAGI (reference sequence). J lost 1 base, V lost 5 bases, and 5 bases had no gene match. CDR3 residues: CASSRQGGSYNEQFF. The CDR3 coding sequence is TGTGCCAGCAGTAGACAGGGTGGGTCCTACAATGAGCAGTTCTTC.

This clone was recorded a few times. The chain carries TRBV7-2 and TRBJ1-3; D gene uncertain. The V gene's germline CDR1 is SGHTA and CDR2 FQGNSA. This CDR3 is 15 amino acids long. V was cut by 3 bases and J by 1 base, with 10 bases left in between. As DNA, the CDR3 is TGTGCCAGCAGCTTCGGGAGTACTTCTGGAAACACCATATATTTT. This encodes CASSFGSTSGNTIYF.

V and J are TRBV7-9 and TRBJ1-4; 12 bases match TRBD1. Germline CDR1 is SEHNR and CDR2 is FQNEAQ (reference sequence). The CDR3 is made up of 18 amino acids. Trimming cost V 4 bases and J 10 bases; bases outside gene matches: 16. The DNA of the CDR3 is TGTGCCAGCAGCTCGACCCCCGGTAGGGGACAGGGGGCCGGAAAACTGTTTTTT. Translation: CASSSTPGRGQGAGKLFF.

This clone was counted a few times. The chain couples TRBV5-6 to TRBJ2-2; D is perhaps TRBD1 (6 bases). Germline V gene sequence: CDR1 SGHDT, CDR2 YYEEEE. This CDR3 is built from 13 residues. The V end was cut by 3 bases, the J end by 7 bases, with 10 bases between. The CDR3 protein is CASSSQGRGELFF. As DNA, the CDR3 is TGTGCCAGCAGCTCGCAGGGGCGCGGGGAGCTGTTTTTT.

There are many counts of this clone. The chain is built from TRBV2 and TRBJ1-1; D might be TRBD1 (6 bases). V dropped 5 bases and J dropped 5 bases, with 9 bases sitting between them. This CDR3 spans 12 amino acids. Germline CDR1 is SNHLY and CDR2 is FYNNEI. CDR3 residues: CASSSTGTEAFF. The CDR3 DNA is TGTGCCAGCAGTTCTACAGGGACTGAAGCTTTCTTT.

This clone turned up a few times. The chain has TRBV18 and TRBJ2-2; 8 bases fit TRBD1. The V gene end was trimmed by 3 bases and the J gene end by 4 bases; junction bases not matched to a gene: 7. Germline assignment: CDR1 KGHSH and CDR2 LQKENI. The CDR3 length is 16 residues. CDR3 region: CASSPGQVTTTGELFF. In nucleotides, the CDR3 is TGTGCCAGCTCACCGGGACAGGTTACTACCACCGGGGAGCTGTTTTTT. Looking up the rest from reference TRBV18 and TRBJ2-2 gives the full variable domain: NAGVMQNPRHLVRRRGQEARLRCSPMKGHSHVYWYRQLPEEGLKFMVYLQKENIIDESGMPKERFSAEFPKEGPSILRIQQVVRGDSAAYFCASSPGQVTTTGELFFGEGSRLTVL.

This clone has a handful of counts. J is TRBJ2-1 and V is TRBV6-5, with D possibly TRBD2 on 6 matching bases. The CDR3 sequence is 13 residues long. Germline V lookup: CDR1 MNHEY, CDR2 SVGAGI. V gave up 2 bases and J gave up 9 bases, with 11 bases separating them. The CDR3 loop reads CASSYGGGSEQFF. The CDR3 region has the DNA TGTGCCAGCAGTTACGGCGGAGGGAGTGAGCAGTTCTTC.

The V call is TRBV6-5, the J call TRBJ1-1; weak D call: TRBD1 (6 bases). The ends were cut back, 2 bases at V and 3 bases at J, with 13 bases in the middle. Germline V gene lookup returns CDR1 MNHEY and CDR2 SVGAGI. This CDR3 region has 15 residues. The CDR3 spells CASSYTTGSDTEAFF. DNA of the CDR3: TGTGCCAGCAGTTACACAACAGGGAGCGACACTGAAGCTTTCTTT.

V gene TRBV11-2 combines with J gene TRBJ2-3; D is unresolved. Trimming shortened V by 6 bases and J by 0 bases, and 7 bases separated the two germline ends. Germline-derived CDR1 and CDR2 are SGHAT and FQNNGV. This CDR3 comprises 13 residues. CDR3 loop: CASRSRSTDTQYF. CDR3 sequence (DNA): TGTGCCAGCAGGTCTAGGAGCACAGATACGCAGTATTTT. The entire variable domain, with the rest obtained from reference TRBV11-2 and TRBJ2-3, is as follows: EAGVAQSPRYKIIEKRQSVAFWCNPISGHATLYWYQQILGQGPKLLIQFQNNGVVDDSQLPKDRFSAERLKGVDSTLKIQPAKLEDSAVYLCASRSRSTDTQYFGPGTRLTVL.

The DNA of the CDR3 is TGTGCCAGTATCGAACAGGGTAGGCATCAGCCCCAGCATTTT. Its translation is CASIEQGRHQPQHF. The gene calls are TRBV19 and TRBJ1-5; tentatively, D is TRBD1 (6 bases). Germline-derived CDR1 and CDR2 are LNHDA and SQIVND (reference sequence). V lost 7 bases to trimming and J lost 5 bases, with 15 bases between them. The CDR3 consists of 14 residues.